This passage covers 14 T cell receptor beta chains from one sample sequenced in a study of T cells expressing NK-cell markers. From the 5' RACE reads, TCRdb lists one entry per CDR3 protein and no DNA. Its table lists roughly 380,000 distinct CDR3 sequences. What was sequenced was blood T cells: a sorted CD56 or NKG2C T cell subset, CD4+ or CD8+ T cells, or bulk PBMC T cells (not recorded which). The receptors here all came from a man aged 18-70 years in good health.

V gene TRBV2 combines with J gene TRBJ2-7; there is no DNA to check the TCRdb D call of TRBD1. Germline values: CDR1 SNHLY, CDR2 FYNNEI. The CDR3 has 14 residues. CDR3: CASRARDRAAEQYF.

This sequence joins TRBV4-1 and TRBJ2-1; TCRdb designates TRBD2, a call that cannot be tested without DNA. The V gene's germline CDR1 is MGHRA and CDR2 YSYEKL. The CDR3 covers 18 residues. CDR3 sequence reads: CASSPAILRIGYYNEQFF.

V usage is TRBV6-1 and J usage is TRBJ2-5; lacking DNA, the TRBD2 call made by TCRdb goes unchecked. This CDR3 is 15 amino acids long. The germline V gene encodes CDR1 MNHNS and CDR2 SASEGT. CDR3 region: CASSEMLAGAETQYF.

The CDR3 loop reads CSWYGKGETQYF. J is TRBJ2-5 and V is TRBV20-1. CDR3 length: 12 residues. From germline, CDR1 is DFQATT and CDR2 SNEGSKA (reference sequence).

V usage is TRBV7-2 and J usage is TRBJ2-2; TCRdb lists TRBD2, though no DNA is available to test this call. The CDR3 length is 17 residues. Germline V gene data show CDR1 as SGHTA and CDR2 as FQGNSA. CDR3 sequence: CASSPLAGLAFTGELFF. Together with reference TRBV7-2 and TRBJ2-2, the CDR3 gives the full variable domain: GAGVSQSPSNKVTEKGKDVELRCDPISGHTALYWYRQSLGQGLEFLIYFQGNSAPDKSGLPSDRFSAERTGGSVSTLTIQRTQQEDSAVYLCASSPLAGLAFTGELFFGEGSRLTVL.

The V and J genes are TRBV12-3 or TRBV12-4 and TRBJ2-7; the D call of TRBD2 rests on TCRdb alone, since no DNA is present to check it. This CDR3 comprises 15 residues. Here the CDR3 reads CASSPRRSLSYEQYF.

The chain is built from TRBV28 and TRBJ2-5; TCRdb designates TRBD1, a call that cannot be tested without DNA. CDR1 is MDHEN, CDR2 SYDVKM, per germline. This CDR3 has 16 amino acids. The CDR3 spells CASSKFGQLYQETQYF.

The V call is TRBV3-1, the J call TRBJ1-6; TCRdb's D call of TRBD1 is untestable without DNA. Germline V gene sequence: CDR1 LGHDT, CDR2 YNNKEL (reference sequence). The CDR3 has 14 amino acids. The CDR3 loop is CASTTGGVNSPLHF.

V and J are TRBV5-5 and TRBJ2-7; absent DNA, TCRdb's TRBD1 call cannot be checked. Germline values: CDR1 SGHKS, CDR2 YYEKEE (reference sequence). The length of the CDR3 is 13 residues. The CDR3 region is CASSTGQVGEQYF.

The chain recombines TRBV2 with TRBJ2-6. The germline gives CDR1 SNHLY, CDR2 FYNNEI. The CDR3 loop spans 15 amino acids. CDR3 amino acids: CASKNGYSGANVLTF.

The rearrangement links TRBV18 to TRBJ2-1; TCRdb lists TRBD2, though no DNA is available to test this call. Looked up from germline, CDR1 is KGHSH and CDR2 is LQKENI. The CDR3 runs 14 residues. CDR3 region: CASSDAGGHNEQFF.

The genes are TRBV28 and TRBJ2-7; TCRdb calls TRBD1, which cannot be checked without DNA. Germline CDR1 reads MDHEN; CDR2 reads SYDVKM. This CDR3 is built from 15 residues. This chain's CDR3 is CASSLPGSQGYEQYF.

The chain employs TRBV30 and TRBJ2-5. This CDR3 region has 15 residues. CDR1 is GTSNPN, CDR2 SVGIG, per germline (reference sequence). The CDR3: CAWSVVGLSQETQYF.

The chain links TRBV2 to TRBJ1-5; with no DNA, the TCRdb D assignment of TRBD1 cannot be verified. There are 12 residues in the CDR3. The germline V gene encodes CDR1 SNHLY and CDR2 FYNNEI. The CDR3 protein is CASNEDSQPQHF.